The entry that follows covers one TCR beta chain sequence. Its antigen is unidentified. The sequenced template was cDNA made from the entire isolated RNA. The repertoire was sequenced with immunoSEQ multiplex PCR; TCRdb's copy has only in-frame clones and lacks some. The table has a few hundred thousand clones, around 14% seen once. The data are from a study of beta chain features in type 1 diabetes. Study summary: Comparable age, gender and cell yields were observed in patients relative to healthy donors. Findings and limits, study-wide: Across patients, naive, central memory and Treg TCRB repertoires exhibited apparently greater similarity than was observed across healthy donors. Patients with type 1 diabetes carried fewer insertions and had more deletions at their VDJ junctions.

Trimming shortened V by 8 bases and J by 3 bases, and 5 bases separated the two germline ends. The CDR3 is 10 amino acids. CDR1 and CDR2 (germline): KGHSH, LQKENI. The material sequenced was naive CD4+ T cells from blood. The J gene is TRBJ2-7, the V gene TRBV18; D not certain. This clonotype was obtained from a man in his thirties or forties in good health. The CDR3 DNA is TGTGCCAGCCCGGACTACGAGCAGTACTTC. It codes for CASPDYEQYF.